The clone carrying this T cell receptor (beta chain) appeared once. Its antigen is currently unknown. The missing conserved phenylalanine or tryptophan at the end of this CDR3 makes a read error likely. The CDR3 loop spans 14 amino acids. Per germline, CDR1 SGHRS and CDR2 YFSETQ. Trimming took 0 bases from V and 4 from J, leaving 9 bases between them. This sample is drawn from a study of spatial heterogeneity in lung cancer. Notes on the study in general: Relative to follow-up, resection was when ubiquitous expanded tumor TCRs appeared more in blood.

Every TCR cDNA molecule bore a unique molecular identifier. Using its own MiXCR run on the 5' RACE reads, TCRdb lists one record per CDR3 protein. The sample contains about 21,000 distinct CDR3 sequences, about 4.5% of which appear only once. Time point denoted: sample taken at primary tumor resection. Unsorted whole RNA of tumor, nontumor lung or frozen PBMC was sequenced. The receptor's source is a male donor with early-stage non-small cell lung cancer. The source was PBMCs, collected at surgery. The rearrangement joins TRBV5-1 to TRBJ2-3; D unclear. CDR3 sequence: CASSLDPGSDTQYL. In DNA, the CDR3 is TGCGCCAGCAGCTTGGACCCCGGGTCAGATACGCAGTATTTA.